These 15 T cell receptor beta chains share one sample of origin, sequenced in a study of T cells in pancreatic ductal adenocarcinoma (dated by TCRdb to about 2017). Preparation of the library involved the immunoSEQ multiplex PCR assay. As stored in TCRdb, this immuneACCESS dataset retains in-frame rearrangements with V and J assigned. A fraction of the clones does not appear; measured against another copy, unresolved V genes explain less than half of the discrepancy, and the remainder lacks a known reason. For this sample the table gives around 10,000 clones, of which roughly nine tenths were detected only once. The ten top clones hold less than 4% of the sample. Pancreatic ductal adenocarcinoma patients who had undergone surgery without neoadjuvant therapy were selected. The sequenced sample consisted of PBMCs. These receptors were taken from a human donor with pancreatic ductal adenocarcinoma.

The CDR3 here is CASSSQGATKNIQYF. The CDR3 DNA reads as TGTGCCAGCAGTTCTCAGGGGGCAACCAAAAACATTCAGTACTTC. The chain recombines TRBV28 with TRBJ2-4; 8 bases map to TRBD1. Trimming cost V 4 bases and J 2 bases; bases outside gene matches: 4. This CDR3 has 15 residues. Germline V gene sequence: CDR1 MDHEN, CDR2 SYDVKM.

V gene TRBV30 combines with J gene TRBJ2-4; D is possibly TRBD2 (6 bases). The CDR3 extends over 12 amino acids. V lost 4 bases and J lost 7, with 11 bases in between. Per germline, CDR1 GTSNPN and CDR2 SVGIG (reference sequence). Here the CDR3 reads CAWNLGGNIQYF. CDR3 nucleotide sequence: TGTGCCTGGAATCTCGGAGGGAACATTCAGTACTTC.

The chain couples TRBV2 to TRBJ1-5, with 9 bases identical to TRBD1. CDR1 and CDR2 from the germline V gene are SNHLY and FYNNEI. This CDR3 is 14 amino acids long. The junction had 4 bases not matched to a gene; V was cut back by 4 bases and J by 6 bases. In DNA, the CDR3 is TGTGCCAGCAGTGGGGGACAGGGAGGTCAGCCCCAGCATTTT. Its protein is CASSGGQGGQPQHF.

The genes are TRBV9 and TRBJ2-5, with TRBD2 matching over 8 bases. The germline V gene encodes CDR1 SGDLS and CDR2 YYNGEE. This CDR3 is 14 amino acids long. V shed 5 bases and J 5 bases; nucleotides not matched to a gene: 8. The CDR3 here is CASSAPGGYETQYF. CDR3 sequence (DNA): TGTGCCAGCAGTGCCCCGGGGGGGTACGAGACCCAGTACTTC.

V is TRBV6-5 and J is TRBJ1-2; D ambiguous. Trimming shortened V by 5 bases and J by 6 bases, and 16 bases separated the two germline ends. CDR1 and CDR2 (germline): MNHEY, SVGAGI. This CDR3 region has 14 residues. CDR3 sequence: CASSKRANYHGYTF. The CDR3 bases are TGTGCCAGCAGTAAGCGGGCCAACTATCATGGCTACACCTTC.

The chain uses TRBV28 and TRBJ2-5, with D perhaps TRBD1 (5 bases). Germline V CDR1 and CDR2: MDHEN, SYDVKM. The CDR3 spans 13 residues. Trimming pared 10 bases from V and 5 bases from J, leaving 17 bases between. In DNA form, the CDR3 reads TGTGCCACGCTCGCCTGGACAACGGAGACCCAGTACTTC. Its translation is CATLAWTTETQYF.

This chain links TRBV5-1 with TRBJ1-4; the match to TRBD1 covers 7 bases. The CDR3 extends over 15 amino acids. CDR1 and CDR2 (germline): SGHRS, YFSETQ. The V gene end was trimmed by 4 bases and the J gene end by 8 bases; junction bases not matched to a gene: 11. This CDR3 is CASSQNTGAGEKLFF. The CDR3 DNA sequence: TGCGCCAGCAGCCAGAACACAGGGGCTGGCGAAAAACTGTTTTTT. Full variable domain (remainder filled in from reference TRBV5-1 and TRBJ1-4): KAGVTQTPRYLIKTRGQQVTLSCSPISGHRSVSWYQQTPGQGLQFLFEYFSETQRNKGNFPGRFSGRQFSNSRSEMNVSTLELGDSALYLCASSQNTGAGEKLFFGSGTQLSVL.

The chain joins TRBV29-1 to TRBJ2-5; TRBD2 agrees at 10 bases. Trimming removed 5 bases from V and 5 bases from J; junction bases left unmatched: 11. Germline V gene lookup returns CDR1 SQVTM and CDR2 ANQGSEA. The CDR3 is 15 residues long. The CDR3 region is CSVKTSGALGETQYF. As DNA, the CDR3 is TGCAGCGTTAAAACTAGCGGGGCTCTTGGGGAGACCCAGTACTTC.

The rearrangement uses TRBV6-1 and TRBJ1-2, with D tentatively TRBD1 (5 bases). V dropped 6 bases and J dropped 2 bases, with 10 bases sitting between them. Germline assignment: CDR1 MNHNS and CDR2 SASEGT. The CDR3 sequence is 13 residues long. The CDR3 DNA reads TGTGCCAGCAGACGGGACTCCAACTATGGCTACACCTTC. Translated, it gives CASRRDSNYGYTF.

For this clone: Other DNA sequences in the same sample also yield this CDR3. CDR3 nucleotide sequence: TGTGCCTGGAGTGCCGGCAATCAGCCCCAGCATTTT. Its translation is CAWSAGNQPQHF. The chain has TRBV30 and TRBJ1-5; D ambiguous. This CDR3 has 12 amino acids. The germline gives CDR1 GTSNPN, CDR2 SVGIG (reference sequence). Trimming took 1 base from V and 2 from J, leaving 3 bases between them.

This CDR3 is CASSYSGRESTEAFF. CDR3 coding DNA: TGTGCCAGCAGTTACTCGGGGAGGGAGAGCACTGAAGCTTTCTTT. The rearrangement joins TRBV6-5 to TRBJ1-1; D gene uncertain. Germline CDR1 is MNHEY and CDR2 is SVGAGI. V was clipped by 0 bases and J by 4 bases, with 12 bases between them. The CDR3 has 15 amino acids.

The chain joins TRBV28 to TRBJ2-7, with TRBD1 identical over 7 bases. V lost 10 bases, J lost 3 bases, and 12 bases stayed unmatched. The length of the CDR3 is 14 residues. The germline CDR1 and CDR2 sequences are MDHEN and SYDVKM. This CDR3 reads CATRRGGRVYEQYF. CDR3 DNA sequence: TGTGCCACCCGGCGAGGGGGCCGAGTCTACGAGCAGTACTTC.

This clone was found a few times. The chain combines TRBV4-2 with TRBJ2-7, with unresolved D. Germline V lookup: CDR1 LGHNA, CDR2 YNFKEQ. Trimming removed 4 bases from V and 0 bases from J, with 4 bases in between. This CDR3 has 12 amino acids. CDR3 amino acids: CASSRSSYEQYF. The CDR3 DNA sequence: TGTGCCAGCAGCCGCAGCTCCTACGAGCAGTACTTC.

The table lists this clone with a count of one. The rearrangement links TRBV30 to TRBJ2-1; a weak D match, TRBD2 (5 bases). Germline values: CDR1 GTSNPN, CDR2 SVGIG (reference sequence). Trimming left V 0 bases short and J 6 bases short, with 9 bases between. This CDR3 has 13 residues. DNA for the CDR3: TGTGCCTGGAGTGTGACTATAAGCAATGAGCAGTTCTTC. As protein: CAWSVTISNEQFF.

This clone was detected only a few times. The gene calls are TRBV27 and TRBJ1-6; TRBD1 matches at 9 bases. The germline CDR1 and CDR2 sequences are MNHEY and SMNVEV (reference sequence). V was clipped by 7 bases and J by 9 bases; unmatched bases: 4. The CDR3 is 13 residues long. The DNA of the CDR3 is TGTGCCAGCATGGGGACAGGGCCTTCACCCCTCCACTTT. Translating gives CASMGTGPSPLHF.